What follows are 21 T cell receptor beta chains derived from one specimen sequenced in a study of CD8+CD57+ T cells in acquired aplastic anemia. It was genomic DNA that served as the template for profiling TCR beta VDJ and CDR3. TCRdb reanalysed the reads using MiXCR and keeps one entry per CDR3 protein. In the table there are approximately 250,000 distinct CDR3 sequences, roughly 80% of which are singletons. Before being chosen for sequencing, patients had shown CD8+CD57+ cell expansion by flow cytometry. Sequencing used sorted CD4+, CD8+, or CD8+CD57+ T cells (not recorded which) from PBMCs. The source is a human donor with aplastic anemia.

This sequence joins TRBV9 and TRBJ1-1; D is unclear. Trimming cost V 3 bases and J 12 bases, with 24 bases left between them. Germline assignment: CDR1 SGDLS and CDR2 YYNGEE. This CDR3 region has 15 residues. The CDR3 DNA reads TGTGCCAGCAGCGCCGGCAGCGCCGCCTATAATTCACCTTTCTTT. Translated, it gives CASSAGSAAYNSPFF.

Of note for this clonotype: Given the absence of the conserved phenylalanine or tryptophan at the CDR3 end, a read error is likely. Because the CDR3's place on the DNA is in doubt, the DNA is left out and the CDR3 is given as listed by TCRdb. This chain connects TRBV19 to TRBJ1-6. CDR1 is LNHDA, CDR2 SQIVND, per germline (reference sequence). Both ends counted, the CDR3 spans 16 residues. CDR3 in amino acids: CASSIDSGSYNAQFFV.

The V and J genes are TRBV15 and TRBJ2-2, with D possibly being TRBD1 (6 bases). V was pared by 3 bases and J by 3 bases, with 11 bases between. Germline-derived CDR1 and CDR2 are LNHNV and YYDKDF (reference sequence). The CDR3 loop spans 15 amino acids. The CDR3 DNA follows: TGTGCCACCAGCAGGAGGGGGACGGACACCGGGGAGCTGTTTTTT. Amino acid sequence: CATSRRGTDTGELFF.

The CDR3 nucleotides read TGTGCCAGCAGCTTAGAAGACGATGCCCTGGTGAACACTGAAGCTTTCTTT. It codes for CASSLEDDALVNTEAFF. The V gene is TRBV7-9, the J gene TRBJ1-1; D is ambiguous. This CDR3 contains 17 residues. Germline loops: CDR1 SEHNR, CDR2 FQNEAQ (reference sequence). Trimming stripped 1 base from V and 0 bases from J, with 15 bases between.

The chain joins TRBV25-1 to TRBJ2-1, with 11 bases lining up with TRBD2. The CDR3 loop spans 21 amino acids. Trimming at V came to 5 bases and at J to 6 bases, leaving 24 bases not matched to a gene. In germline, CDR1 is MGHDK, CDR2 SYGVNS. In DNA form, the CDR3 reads TGTGCCAGCAGTCCTTACCAACTTAGCGGGGGGGAAGGTGTCGATCGCAATGAGCAGTTCTTC. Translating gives CASSPYQLSGGEGVDRNEQFF. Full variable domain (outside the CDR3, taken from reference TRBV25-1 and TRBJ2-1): EADIYQTPRYLVIGTGKKITLECSQTMGHDKMYWYQQDPGMELHLIHYSYGVNSTEKGDLSSESTVSRIRTEHFPLTLESARPSHTSQYLCASSPYQLSGGEGVDRNEQFFGPGTRLTVL.

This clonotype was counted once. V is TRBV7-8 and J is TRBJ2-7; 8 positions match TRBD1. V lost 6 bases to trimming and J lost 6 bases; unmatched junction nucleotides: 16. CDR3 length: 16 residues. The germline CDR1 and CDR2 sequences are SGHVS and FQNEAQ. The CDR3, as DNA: TGTGCCAGCAGGTTACCGGGACAGGCGAACCTGGGCGAGCAGTACGTC. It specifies CASRLPGQANLGEQYV.

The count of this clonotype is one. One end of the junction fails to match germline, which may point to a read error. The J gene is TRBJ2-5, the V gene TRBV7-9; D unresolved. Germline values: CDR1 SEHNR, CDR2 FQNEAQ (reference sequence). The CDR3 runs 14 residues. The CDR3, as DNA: TGTGCCACCAGCAGAGGCCAGGAGCAAGAGAACCCGTACTTC. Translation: CATSRGQEQENPYF. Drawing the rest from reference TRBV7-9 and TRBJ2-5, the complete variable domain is DTGVSQNPRHKITKRGQNVTFRCDPISEHNRLYWYRQTLGQGPEFLTYFQNEAQLEKSRLLSDRFSAERPKGSFSTLEIQRTEQGDSAMYLCATSRGQEQENPYFGPGTRLLVL.

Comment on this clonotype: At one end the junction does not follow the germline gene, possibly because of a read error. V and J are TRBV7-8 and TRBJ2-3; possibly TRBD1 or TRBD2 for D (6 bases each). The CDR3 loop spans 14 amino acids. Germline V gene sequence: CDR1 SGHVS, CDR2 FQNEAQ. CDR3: CASTLVGGPDTQYF. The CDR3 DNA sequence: TGTGCCAGCACCTTAGTCGGGGGCCCCGATACGCAGTATTTT.

This chain's CDR3 is CATSRASQEEAQYF. The DNA of the CDR3 is TGTGCCACCAGCAGAGCTAGTCAGGAAGAGGCGCAGTACTTC. The V and J genes are TRBV15 and TRBJ2-7; D not certain. The CDR3 sequence is 14 residues long. Trimming left V 1 base short and J 9 bases short, with 16 bases between. Germline CDR1 LNHNV, CDR2 YYDKDF (reference sequence).

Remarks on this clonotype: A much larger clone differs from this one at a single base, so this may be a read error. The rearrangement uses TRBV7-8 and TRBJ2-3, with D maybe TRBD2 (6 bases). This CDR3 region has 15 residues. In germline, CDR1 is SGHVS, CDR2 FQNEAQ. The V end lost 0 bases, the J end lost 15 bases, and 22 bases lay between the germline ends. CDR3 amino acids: CASSLAGGAATQYYF. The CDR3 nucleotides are TGTGCCAGCAGCTTAGCGGGAGGCGCCGCTACGCAGTATTATTTT. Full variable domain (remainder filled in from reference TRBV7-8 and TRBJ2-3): GAGVSQSPRYKVAKRGQDVALRCDPISGHVSLFWYQQALGQGPEFLTYFQNEAQLDKSGLPSDRFFAERPEGSVSTLKIQRTQQEDSAVYLCASSLAGGAATQYYFGPGTRLTVL.

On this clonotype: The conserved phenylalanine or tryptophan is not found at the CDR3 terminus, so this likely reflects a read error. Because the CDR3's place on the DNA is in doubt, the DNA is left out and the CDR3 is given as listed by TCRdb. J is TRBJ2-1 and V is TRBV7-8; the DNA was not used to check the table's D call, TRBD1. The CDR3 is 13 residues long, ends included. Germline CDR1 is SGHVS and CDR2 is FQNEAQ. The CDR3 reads CASSLAGVPETQY.

CDR3 nucleotides: TGTGCCAGCACCCTAGGGACAAACCATAATTCACCCCTCCACTTT. Protein product: CASTLGTNHNSPLHF. The J gene is TRBJ1-6, the V gene TRBV7-6, with a weak D call TRBD1 (6 bases). The CDR3 runs to 15 residues. Germline V CDR1 and CDR2: SGHVS, FNYEAQ. V was shortened by 7 bases and J by 5 bases, with 15 bases between the two germline ends.

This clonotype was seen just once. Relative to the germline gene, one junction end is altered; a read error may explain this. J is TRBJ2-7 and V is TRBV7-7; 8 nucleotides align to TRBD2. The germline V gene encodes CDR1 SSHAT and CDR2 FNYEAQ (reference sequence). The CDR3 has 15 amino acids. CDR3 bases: TGTGCTAGCAGCTCAGAGGCTAGCGGGTCCTACGAGCAGTACTTC. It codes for CASSSEASGSYEQYF.

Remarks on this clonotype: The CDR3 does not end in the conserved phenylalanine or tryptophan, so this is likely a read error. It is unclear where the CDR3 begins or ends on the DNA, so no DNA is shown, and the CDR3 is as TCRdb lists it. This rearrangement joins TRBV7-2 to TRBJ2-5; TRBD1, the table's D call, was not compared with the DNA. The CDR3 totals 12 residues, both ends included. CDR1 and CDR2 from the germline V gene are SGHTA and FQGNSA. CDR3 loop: CASSNPGGADYG.

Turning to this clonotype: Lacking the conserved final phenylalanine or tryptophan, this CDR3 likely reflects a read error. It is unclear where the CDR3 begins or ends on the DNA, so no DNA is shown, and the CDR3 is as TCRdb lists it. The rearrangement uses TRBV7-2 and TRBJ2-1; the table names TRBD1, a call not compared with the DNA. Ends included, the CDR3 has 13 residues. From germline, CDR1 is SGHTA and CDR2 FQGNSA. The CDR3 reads CASSLAADPDRNH.

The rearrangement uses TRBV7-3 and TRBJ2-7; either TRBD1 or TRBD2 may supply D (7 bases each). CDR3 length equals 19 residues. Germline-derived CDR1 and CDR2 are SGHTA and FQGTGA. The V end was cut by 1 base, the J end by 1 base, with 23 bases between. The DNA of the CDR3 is TGTGCCAGCAGCTTAAGACCCCCGAGCGGGACAGCCCTTTCCTACGAGCAGTACGTC. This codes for CASSLRPPSGTALSYEQYV.

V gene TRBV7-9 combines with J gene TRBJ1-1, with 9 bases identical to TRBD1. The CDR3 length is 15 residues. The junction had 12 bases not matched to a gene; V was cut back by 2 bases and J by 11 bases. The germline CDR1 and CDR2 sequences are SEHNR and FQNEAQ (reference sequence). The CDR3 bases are TGTGCCAGCAGCTTACAACTGACAGGGGGGAGTGATGCTTTCTTT. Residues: CASSLQLTGGSDAFF.

The CDR3 region has the DNA TGTGCCAGCAGCGATGTGTACCTCGAGACCCAGTACTTC. Translation gives CASSDVYLETQYF. V is TRBV2 and J is TRBJ2-5; D gene uncertain. Germline V gives CDR1 SNHLY, CDR2 FYNNEI. The CDR3 totals 13 residues. Trimming took off 6 bases at V and 5 bases at J, with 13 bases between the two ends.

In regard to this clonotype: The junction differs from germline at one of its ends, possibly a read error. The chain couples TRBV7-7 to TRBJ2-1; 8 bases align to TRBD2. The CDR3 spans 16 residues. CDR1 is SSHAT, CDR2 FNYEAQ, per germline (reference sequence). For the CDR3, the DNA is TGTGCTAGCAGCTCACAAAGAGACGGGGGGGGGCTTTTGCAGTTCTTC. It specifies CASSSQRDGGGLLQFF. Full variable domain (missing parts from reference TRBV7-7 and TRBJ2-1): GAGVSQSPRYKVTKRGQDVTLRCDPISSHATLYWYQQALGQGPEFLTYFNYEAQPDKSGLPSDRFSAERPEGSISTLTIQRTEQRDSAMYRCASSSQRDGGGLLQFFGPGTRLTVL.

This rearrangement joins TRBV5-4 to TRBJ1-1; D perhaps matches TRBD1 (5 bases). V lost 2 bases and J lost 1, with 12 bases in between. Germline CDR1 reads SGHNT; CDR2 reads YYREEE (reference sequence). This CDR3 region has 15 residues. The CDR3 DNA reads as TGTGCCAGCAGCTTTCAAATAACAGGGAACACTGAAGCTTTCTTT. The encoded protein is CASSFQITGNTEAFF.

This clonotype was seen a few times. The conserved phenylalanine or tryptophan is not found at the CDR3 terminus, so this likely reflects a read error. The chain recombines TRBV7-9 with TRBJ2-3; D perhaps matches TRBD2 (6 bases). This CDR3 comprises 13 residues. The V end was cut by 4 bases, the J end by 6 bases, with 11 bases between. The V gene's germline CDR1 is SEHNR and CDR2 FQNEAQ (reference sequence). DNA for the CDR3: TGTGCCAGCAGCTACGGGGGTACCGATACGCAGTATGTT. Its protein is CASSYGGTDTQYV.